This passage covers 18 T cell receptor beta chains from one sample sequenced in a study of blood T cell repertoires in COVID-19. Method: immunoSEQ multiplex PCR; TCRdb's copy keeps in-frame clones and lacks some. Among 200,000 to 250,000 clones listed, around nine tenths were seen once. Sequenced: peripheral blood. The source is a woman in her fifties or sixties with acute or convalescent COVID-19.

V gene TRBV7-9 combines with J gene TRBJ2-3; TRBD2 agrees at 12 bases. V trimming: 1 base; J trimming: 6 bases; junction bases outside the gene matches: 5. CDR3 length: 16 amino acids. Germline assignment: CDR1 SEHNR and CDR2 FQNEAQ (reference sequence). DNA of the CDR3: TGTGCCAGCAGCTTAGGACTAGCGGGAGACGTTGATACGCAGTATTTT. Encoded protein: CASSLGLAGDVDTQYF. Looking up the rest from reference TRBV7-9 and TRBJ2-3 gives the full variable domain: DTGVSQNPRHKITKRGQNVTFRCDPISEHNRLYWYRQTLGQGPEFLTYFQNEAQLEKSRLLSDRFSAERPKGSFSTLEIQRTEQGDSAMYLCASSLGLAGDVDTQYFGPGTRLTVL.

The chain employs TRBV5-6 and TRBJ2-2; TRBD2 matches 11 bases. The CDR3 has 17 residues. CDR1 SGHDT and CDR2 YYEEEE come from the germline V gene. V was pared by 2 bases and J by 6 bases, with 9 bases of the junction left unmatched. CDR3 region: CASSFAPLAGVPGELFF. DNA of the CDR3: TGTGCCAGCAGCTTTGCGCCACTAGCGGGAGTTCCCGGGGAGCTGTTTTTT. The variable domain in full, completed from reference TRBV5-6 and TRBJ2-2, reads DAGVTQSPTHLIKTRGQQVTLRCSPKSGHDTVSWYQQALGQGPQFIFQYYEEEERQRGNFPDRFSGHQFPNYSSELNVNALLLGDSALYLCASSFAPLAGVPGELFFGEGSRLTVL.

This chain connects TRBV7-2 to TRBJ1-4; 7 bases agree with TRBD1. This CDR3 has 17 amino acids. V dropped 5 bases and J dropped 0; count of bases not matched to a gene: 9. The germline gives CDR1 SGHTA, CDR2 FQGNSA. The CDR3: CASSQGQFRATNEKLFF. DNA for the CDR3: TGTGCCAGCAGCCAGGGACAGTTCAGAGCAACTAATGAAAAACTGTTTTTT. Full variable domain (missing parts from reference TRBV7-2 and TRBJ1-4): GAGVSQSPSNKVTEKGKDVELRCDPISGHTALYWYRQSLGQGLEFLIYFQGNSAPDKSGLPSDRFSAERTGGSVSTLTIQRTQQEDSAVYLCASSQGQFRATNEKLFFGSGTQLSVL.

V is TRBV7-3 and J is TRBJ2-3; possibly TRBD2 for D (6 bases). Trimming pared 0 bases from V and 10 bases from J, leaving 11 bases between. The CDR3 has 13 amino acids. CDR1 is SGHTA, CDR2 FQGTGA, per germline. The CDR3 nucleotides are TGTGCCAGCAGCTTAACGGGAGCGGGCTCGCAGTATTTT. It codes for CASSLTGAGSQYF. Full variable domain (remainder filled in from reference TRBV7-3 and TRBJ2-3): GAGVSQTPSNKVTEKGKYVELRCDPISGHTALYWYRQSLGQGPEFLIYFQGTGAADDSGLPNDRFFAVRPEGSVSTLKIQRTERGDSAVYLCASSLTGAGSQYFGPGTRLTVL.

The chain recombines TRBV28 with TRBJ2-5, with 7 bases that match TRBD2. With 3 bases clipped from V and 10 bases from J, the junction kept 11 bases outside the gene matches. The CDR3 runs 14 residues. Germline CDR1 reads MDHEN; CDR2 reads SYDVKM. The CDR3 is CASSFREASGFQYF. Written as DNA, the CDR3 is TGTGCCAGCAGTTTTCGTGAAGCTAGCGGCTTCCAGTACTTC.

V and J are TRBV11-2 and TRBJ1-4; D perhaps matches TRBD1 (5 bases). V lost 8 bases to trimming and J lost 8 bases, with 15 bases between them. Germline-derived CDR1 and CDR2 are SGHAT and FQNNGV. The CDR3 covers 13 residues. The CDR3 nucleotides are TGTGCCAGCCGCGAGGCAGGGAGGGAAAAACTGTTTTTT. Amino acids: CASREAGREKLFF.

The chain links TRBV30 to TRBJ1-2; a possible D gene is TRBD1 (6 bases). CDR3 length: 15 amino acids. CDR1 and CDR2 from the germline V gene are GTSNPN and SVGIG (reference sequence). The ends were cut back, 0 bases at V and 4 bases at J, with 15 bases in the middle. The CDR3 DNA is TGTGCCTGGAGTGTCCAGGGGTTCGGGGTCTATGGCTACACCTTC. This encodes CAWSVQGFGVYGYTF.

CDR3 nucleotide sequence: TGTGCCAGCAGCTTAACGGCGGGAGGTGAAAAACTGTTTTTT. It specifies CASSLTAGGEKLFF. The chain uses TRBV7-9 and TRBJ1-4; D is undetermined. The germline gives CDR1 SEHNR, CDR2 FQNEAQ (reference sequence). There are 14 residues in the CDR3. V lost 2 bases to trimming and J lost 7 bases, with 11 bases between them.

This clone was picked up a small number of times. CDR3 DNA sequence: TGTGCCAGTAGCCCCCAAGGGTCCCAGGGTCCCCTCCACTTT. This encodes CASSPQGSQGPLHF. V usage is TRBV19 and J usage is TRBJ1-6, with a tentative D call TRBD1 (5 bases). The CDR3 extends over 14 amino acids. CDR1 is LNHDA, CDR2 SQIVND, per germline (reference sequence). Deletions cut 6 bases from V and 13 bases from J, with 19 bases between.

The rearrangement uses TRBV5-1 and TRBJ2-2; 12 bases match TRBD2. This CDR3 contains 17 residues. CDR1 and CDR2 (germline): SGHRS, YFSETQ. The junction had 4 bases not matched to a gene; V was cut back by 0 bases and J by 4 bases. In nucleotides, the CDR3 is TGCGCCAGCAGCTTGGAGCGGACTAGCGGGGTCACCGGGGAGCTGTTTTTT. This gives the protein CASSLERTSGVTGELFF.

This clone was seen more than once but under ten times. The chain employs TRBV27 and TRBJ2-7; the match to TRBD1 covers 8 bases. V gave up 5 bases and J gave up 2 bases; unmatched junction bases: 5. The CDR3 is 14 amino acids. Looked up from germline, CDR1 is MNHEY and CDR2 is SMNVEV (reference sequence). CDR3 DNA sequence: TGTGCCAGCAGTGACAGGGGTAGGCCCTACGAGCAGTACTTC. Protein: CASSDRGRPYEQYF.

V and J are TRBV2 and TRBJ1-3, with D tentatively TRBD1 (5 bases). The germline V and J ends were trimmed by 0 bases and 8 bases, with 14 bases remaining between them. Per germline, CDR1 SNHLY and CDR2 FYNNEI. The CDR3 extends over 15 amino acids. The DNA for the CDR3 is TGTGCCAGCAGTGAAGCAGCCAGTCCGGGGGACACCATATATTTT. Translation: CASSEAASPGDTIYF.

This clone was detected a few times. This chain uses TRBV5-4 with TRBJ2-7, with D tentatively TRBD1 (5 bases). Germline-derived CDR1 and CDR2 are SGHNT and YYREEE (reference sequence). CDR3 length: 14 residues. The germline V and J ends were trimmed by 0 bases and 4 bases, with 11 bases remaining between them. The CDR3 sequence: CASSLGGREYEQYF. The CDR3 region has the DNA TGTGCCAGCAGCTTGGGGGGCAGGGAATACGAGCAGTACTTC.

The V and J genes are TRBV19 and TRBJ2-7; D possibly corresponds to TRBD2 (6 bases). Germline values: CDR1 LNHDA, CDR2 SQIVND (reference sequence). This CDR3 has 15 amino acids. V lost 5 bases, J lost 2 bases, and 16 bases lay in between. The CDR3, as DNA: TGTGCCAGTAGTGGGCGGGCGGGGAGGCCCTACGAGCAGTACTTC. This sequence encodes CASSGRAGRPYEQYF.

The chain joins TRBV7-9 to TRBJ2-1; unclear D gene. Trimming left V 5 bases short and J 3 bases short, with 14 bases between. This CDR3 contains 15 residues. Germline CDR1 and CDR2: SEHNR and FQNEAQ (reference sequence). The CDR3 bases are TGTGCCAGCAGCCCCCCATGGGCTGGCTACAATGAGCAGTTCTTC. Amino acids: CASSPPWAGYNEQFF.

The chain couples TRBV7-8 to TRBJ1-1; D might be TRBD1 (6 bases). Per the germline V gene, CDR1 is SGHVS and CDR2 is FQNEAQ. The CDR3 sequence is 17 residues long. Trimming pared 1 base from V and 0 bases from J, leaving 15 bases between. This chain's CDR3 is CASSLVMVRDMNTEAFF. The CDR3 DNA reads as TGTGCCAGCAGCTTAGTAATGGTCAGGGACATGAACACTGAAGCTTTCTTT.

This chain links TRBV20-1 with TRBJ1-1, with 7 bases fitting TRBD1. In germline, CDR1 is DFQATT, CDR2 SNEGSKA (reference sequence). With V trimmed by 6 bases and J by 2 bases, 9 bases remained unmatched. CDR3 size: 14 residues. The CDR3 DNA sequence: TGCAGTGCGAGTCGGCGGACAGGTAACACTGAAGCTTTCTTT. Its protein product is CSASRRTGNTEAFF.

The chain employs TRBV30 and TRBJ1-1, with D possibly matching TRBD1 (5 bases). The CDR3 is 17 amino acids. Trimming removed 4 bases at V and 0 bases at J, with 21 bases between. Germline V gives CDR1 GTSNPN, CDR2 SVGIG (reference sequence). CDR3 sequence reads: CAWTDVGRSIMNTEAFF. The CDR3 DNA reads TGTGCCTGGACCGACGTGGGGCGCTCAATTATGAACACTGAAGCTTTCTTT.